Presented here are 10 T cell receptor beta chains from one specimen sequenced in a study of cytomegalovirus exposure and HLA in healthy donors. PCR was performed using 60 Vbeta and 13 Jbeta primers. Clones were read by immunoSEQ multiplex PCR, and TCRdb kept only the in-frame ones, dropping some. This table holds approximately 150,000 clones, 78% found once. The sample was PBMCs. These TCRs come from a woman aged 18-35 years in good health and CMV-seropositive.

V is TRBV11-2 and J is TRBJ2-2; possible D gene TRBD1, 5 bases. Trimming cost V 5 bases and J 1 base, with 20 bases left between them. Germline CDR1 reads SGHAT; CDR2 reads FQNNGV. CDR3 length: 18 amino acids. The CDR3: CASSHGVVRAVNTGELFF. For the CDR3, the DNA is TGTGCCAGCAGCCATGGTGTGGTCAGGGCGGTGAACACCGGGGAGCTGTTTTTT.

CDR3 DNA sequence: TGTGCCAGCAGTTTATACCCAGGGATCTCCTACGAGCAGTACTTC. This encodes CASSLYPGISYEQYF. This rearrangement joins TRBV28 to TRBJ2-7; D is perhaps TRBD1 (5 bases). Germline CDR1 is MDHEN and CDR2 is SYDVKM. The CDR3 spans 15 residues. The V gene lost 1 base and the J gene lost 0 bases, with 10 bases spanning the gap.

V is TRBV18 and J is TRBJ2-3; 10 positions match TRBD2. After removal of 3 bases from V and 1 base from J, the junction contained 4 bases not matched to a gene. The length of the CDR3 is 16 residues. Germline loops: CDR1 KGHSH, CDR2 LQKENI. In nucleotides, the CDR3 is TGTGCCAGCTCACCTCTTGGGACTAGCGGCACAGATACGCAGTATTTT. Translated: CASSPLGTSGTDTQYF.

The V call is TRBV7-9, the J call TRBJ2-7; 8 bases fit TRBD2. The length of the CDR3 is 18 residues. V lost 0 bases and J lost 0; bases outside the gene matches: 10. The V gene's germline CDR1 is SEHNR and CDR2 FQNEAQ (reference sequence). As DNA, the CDR3 is TGTGCCAGCAGCTTAGCAGTAGGGCTAGCGGGTAGCTCCTACGAGCAGTACTTC. As protein: CASSLAVGLAGSSYEQYF.

This chain links TRBV27 with TRBJ2-7; 14 nucleotides agree with TRBD2. The length of the CDR3 is 17 residues. The germline V gene has CDR1 MNHEY and CDR2 SMNVEV (reference sequence). The V gene end was trimmed by 2 bases and the J gene end by 0 bases; junction bases not matched to a gene: 3. This CDR3 is CASSLGLAGGSSYEQYF. The CDR3 DNA follows: TGTGCCAGCAGTTTAGGACTAGCGGGGGGCAGCTCCTACGAGCAGTACTTC.

This chain uses TRBV11-2 with TRBJ2-3, with 8 bases that match TRBD2. CDR3 size: 15 residues. Germline CDR1 is SGHAT and CDR2 is FQNNGV. V lost 5 bases, J lost 0 bases, and 4 bases stayed unmatched. CDR3 protein: CASSRLATSTDTQYF. CDR3 nucleotide sequence: TGTGCCAGCAGCCGACTAGCGACTAGCACAGATACGCAGTATTTT.

The V call is TRBV9, the J call TRBJ2-5; 7 bases line up with TRBD1. The end of the DNA fits TRBJ2-7 better, so the J call may be wrong. Per the germline V gene, CDR1 is SGDLS and CDR2 is YYNGEE. This CDR3 is 15 amino acids long. The CDR3 region has the DNA TGTGCCAGCAGCGTAGCAGTGACAGGGACCTACGAGCAGTACTTC. Protein: CASSVAVTGTYEQYF.

This rearrangement joins TRBV5-5 to TRBJ1-2; D perhaps matches TRBD1 (5 bases). This CDR3 is built from 14 residues. Trimming cost V 0 bases and J 6 bases, with 12 bases left between them. CDR1 SGHKS and CDR2 YYEKEE come from the germline V gene (reference sequence). The CDR3 DNA reads as TGTGCCAGCAGCTTGGATTACAGGACGGATGGCTACACCTTC. As protein: CASSLDYRTDGYTF.

CDR3 region: CASSFDPARRGNEQFF. Written as DNA, the CDR3 is TGTGCCAGCAGCTTCGACCCTGCCCGCAGGGGGAATGAGCAGTTCTTC. The genes are TRBV7-2 and TRBJ2-1, with TRBD1 identical over 7 bases. CDR1 and CDR2 from the germline V gene are SGHTA and FQGNSA. The CDR3 runs to 16 residues. J gave up 7 bases and V 3 bases, and 12 bases lay outside the gene matches.

J is TRBJ2-1 and V is TRBV28; TRBD2 matches at 8 bases. Unmatched junction bases numbered 10, after V lost 5 bases and J lost 7 bases. Germline V gene data show CDR1 as MDHEN and CDR2 as SYDVKM. CDR3 size: 15 residues. The CDR3: CASSAPGGVWNEQFF. The DNA for the CDR3 is TGTGCCAGCAGTGCCCCGGGGGGGGTCTGGAATGAGCAGTTCTTC.